This T cell receptor beta chain was sequenced in a study of cytomegalovirus exposure and HLA in healthy donors. Study background: Roughly 180 million T cells yielded some 120 million unique TCR beta sequences in earlier analysis. As released early, the data held 70 million to 95 million unique TCRs from HLA-typed donors.

With 60 Vbeta and 13 Jbeta primers, the PCR was carried out. Sequencing was performed with immunoSEQ multiplex PCR; in TCRdb, only in-frame clones are kept and a portion is missing. This sample's clone table lists approximately 120,000 clones. Germline V CDR1 and CDR2: SGHRS, YFSETQ. The CDR3 runs to 14 residues. Germline trimming cut 3 bases from V and 4 bases from J; bases unmatched to any gene: 4. Whole-study results and caveats: A later analysis reportedly found that, within productive TCRs, an Asian-associated ancestry cluster had fewer N-insertions than the mean observed across the roughly 690 donors. It was 150 to 200 TCR beta chains that were listed as cytomegalovirus-associated.

With respect to this clone: Its antigen is unidentified.

Sequencing was carried out using PBMCs. The origin of this receptor is a man aged 18 to 29 in good health and CMV-seronegative. This chain links TRBV5-1 with TRBJ1-5; the match to TRBD1 covers 7 bases. CDR3 protein: CASSSGQVNQPQHF. CDR3 DNA sequence: TGCGCCAGCAGCTCCGGACAGGTTAATCAGCCCCAGCATTTT.